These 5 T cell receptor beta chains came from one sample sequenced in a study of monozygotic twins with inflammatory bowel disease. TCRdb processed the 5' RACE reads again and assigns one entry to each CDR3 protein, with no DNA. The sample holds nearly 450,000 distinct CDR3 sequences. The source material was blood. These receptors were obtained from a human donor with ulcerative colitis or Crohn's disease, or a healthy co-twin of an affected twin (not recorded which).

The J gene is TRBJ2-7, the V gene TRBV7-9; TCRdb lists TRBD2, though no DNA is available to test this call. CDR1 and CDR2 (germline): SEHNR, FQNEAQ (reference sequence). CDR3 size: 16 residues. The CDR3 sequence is CASSLAYLANNYEQYF.

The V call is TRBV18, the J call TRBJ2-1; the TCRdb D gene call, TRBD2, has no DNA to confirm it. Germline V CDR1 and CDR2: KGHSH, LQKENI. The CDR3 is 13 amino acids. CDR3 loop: CASSPVSSGLKFF.

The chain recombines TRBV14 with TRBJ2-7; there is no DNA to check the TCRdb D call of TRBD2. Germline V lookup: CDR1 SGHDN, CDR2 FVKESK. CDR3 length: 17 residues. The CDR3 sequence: CASSHSMGLRSSYEQYF.

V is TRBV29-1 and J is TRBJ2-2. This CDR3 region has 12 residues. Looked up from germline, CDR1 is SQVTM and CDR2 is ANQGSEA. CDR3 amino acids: CSAGPNTGELFF.

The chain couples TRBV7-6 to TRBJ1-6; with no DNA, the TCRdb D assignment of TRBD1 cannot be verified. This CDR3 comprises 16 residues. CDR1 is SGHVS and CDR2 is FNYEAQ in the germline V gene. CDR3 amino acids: CASSTTGTGSYSPLHF.